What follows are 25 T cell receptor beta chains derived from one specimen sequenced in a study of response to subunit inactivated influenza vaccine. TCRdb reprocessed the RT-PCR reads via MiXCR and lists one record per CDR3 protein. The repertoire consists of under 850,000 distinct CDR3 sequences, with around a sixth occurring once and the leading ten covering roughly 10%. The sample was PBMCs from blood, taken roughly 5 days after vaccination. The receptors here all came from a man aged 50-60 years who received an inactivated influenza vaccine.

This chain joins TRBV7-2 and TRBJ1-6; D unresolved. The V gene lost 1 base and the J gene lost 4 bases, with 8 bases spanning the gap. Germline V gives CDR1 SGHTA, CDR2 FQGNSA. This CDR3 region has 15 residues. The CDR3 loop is CASSLDSQYNSPLHF. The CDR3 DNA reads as TGTGCCAGCAGCTTAGACAGTCAATATAATTCACCCCTCCACTTT.

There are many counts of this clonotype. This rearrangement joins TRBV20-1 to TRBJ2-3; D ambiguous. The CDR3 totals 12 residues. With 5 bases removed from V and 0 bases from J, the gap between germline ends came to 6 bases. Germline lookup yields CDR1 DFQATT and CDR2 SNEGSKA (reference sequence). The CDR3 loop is CSAQKSTDTQYF. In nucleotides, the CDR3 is TGCAGTGCTCAAAAGAGCACAGATACGCAGTATTTT.

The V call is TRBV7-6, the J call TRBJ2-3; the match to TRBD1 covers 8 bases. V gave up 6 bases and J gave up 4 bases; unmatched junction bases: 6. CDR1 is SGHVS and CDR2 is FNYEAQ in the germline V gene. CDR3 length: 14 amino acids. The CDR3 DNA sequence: TGTGCCAGCAGTTCAGGGGGCCGGTCAGATACGCAGTATTTT. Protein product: CASSSGGRSDTQYF. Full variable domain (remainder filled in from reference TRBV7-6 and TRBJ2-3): GAGVSQSPRYKVTKRGQDVALRCDPISGHVSLYWYRQALGQGPEFLTYFNYEAQQDKSGLPNDRFSAERPEGSISTLTIQRTEQRDSAMYRCASSSGGRSDTQYFGPGTRLTVL.

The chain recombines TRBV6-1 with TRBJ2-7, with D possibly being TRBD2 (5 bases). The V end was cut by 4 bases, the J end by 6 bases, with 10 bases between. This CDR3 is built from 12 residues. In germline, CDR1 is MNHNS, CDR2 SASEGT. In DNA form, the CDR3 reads TGTGCCAGCAGTGTACGAGGGTTCGAGCAGTACTTC. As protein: CASSVRGFEQYF.

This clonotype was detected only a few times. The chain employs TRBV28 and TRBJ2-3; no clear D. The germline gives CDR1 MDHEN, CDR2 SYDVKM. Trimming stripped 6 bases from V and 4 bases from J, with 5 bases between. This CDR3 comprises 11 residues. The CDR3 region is CASRLADTQYF. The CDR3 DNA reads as TGTGCCAGCAGACTCGCAGATACGCAGTATTTT. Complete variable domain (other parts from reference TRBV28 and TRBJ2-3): DVKVTQSSRYLVKRTGEKVFLECVQDMDHENMFWYRQDPGLGLRLIYFSYDVKMKEKGDIPEGYSVSREKKERFSLILESASTNQTSMYLCASRLADTQYFGPGTRLTVL.

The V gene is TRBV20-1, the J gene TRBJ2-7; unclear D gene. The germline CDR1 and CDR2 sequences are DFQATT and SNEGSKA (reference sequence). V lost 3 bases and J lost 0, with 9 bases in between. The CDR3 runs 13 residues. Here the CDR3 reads CSASPLSSYEQYF. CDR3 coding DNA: TGCAGTGCTAGCCCCCTGAGCTCCTACGAGCAGTACTTC.

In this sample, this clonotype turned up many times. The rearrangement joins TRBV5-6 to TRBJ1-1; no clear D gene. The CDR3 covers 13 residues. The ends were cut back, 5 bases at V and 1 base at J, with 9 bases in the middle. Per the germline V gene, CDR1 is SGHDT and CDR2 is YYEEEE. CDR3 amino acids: CASRGIANTEAFF. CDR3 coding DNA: TGTGCCAGCAGGGGTATCGCGAACACTGAAGCTTTCTTT.

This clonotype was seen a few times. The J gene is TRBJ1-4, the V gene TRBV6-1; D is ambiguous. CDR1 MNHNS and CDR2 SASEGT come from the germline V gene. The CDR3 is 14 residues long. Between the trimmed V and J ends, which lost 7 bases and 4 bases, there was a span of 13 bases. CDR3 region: CASTPDGYNEKLFF. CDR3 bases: TGTGCCAGCACCCCGGACGGGTATAATGAAAAACTGTTTTTT.

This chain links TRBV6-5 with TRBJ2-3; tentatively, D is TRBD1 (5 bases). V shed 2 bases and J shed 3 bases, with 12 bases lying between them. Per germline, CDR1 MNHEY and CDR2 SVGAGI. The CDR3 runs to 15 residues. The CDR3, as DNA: TGTGCCAGCAGTTACGGTCCCCAGGGTACAGATACGCAGTATTTT. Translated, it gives CASSYGPQGTDTQYF.

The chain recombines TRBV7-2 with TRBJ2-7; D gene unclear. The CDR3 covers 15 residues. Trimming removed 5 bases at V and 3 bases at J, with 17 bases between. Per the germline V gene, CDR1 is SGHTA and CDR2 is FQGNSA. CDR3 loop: CASSPGYGSVYEQYF. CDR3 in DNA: TGTGCCAGCAGCCCCGGATACGGGTCGGTCTACGAGCAGTACTTC.

The CDR3 sequence: CASSGSRYNEQFF. As DNA, the CDR3 is TGTGCCAGCAGCGGGAGCAGGTACAATGAGCAGTTCTTC. This sequence joins TRBV12-3 or TRBV12-4 and TRBJ2-1, with D possibly matching TRBD2 (6 bases). The CDR3 extends over 13 amino acids. V lost 6 bases to trimming and J lost 4 bases, with 10 bases between them.

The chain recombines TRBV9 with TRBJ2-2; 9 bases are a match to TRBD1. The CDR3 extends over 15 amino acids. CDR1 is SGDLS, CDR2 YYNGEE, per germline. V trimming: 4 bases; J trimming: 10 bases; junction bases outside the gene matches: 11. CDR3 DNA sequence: TGTGCCAGCAGCCTCCGGGGACAGGGAACTGAGGAGCTGTTTTTT. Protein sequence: CASSLRGQGTEELFF.

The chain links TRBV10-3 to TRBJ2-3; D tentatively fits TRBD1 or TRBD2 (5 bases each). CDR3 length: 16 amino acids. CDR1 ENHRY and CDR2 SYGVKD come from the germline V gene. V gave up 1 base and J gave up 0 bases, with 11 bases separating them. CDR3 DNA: TGTGCCATCAGTGAGTTGGTGGGGGTGAGCACAGATACGCAGTATTTT. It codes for CAISELVGVSTDTQYF.

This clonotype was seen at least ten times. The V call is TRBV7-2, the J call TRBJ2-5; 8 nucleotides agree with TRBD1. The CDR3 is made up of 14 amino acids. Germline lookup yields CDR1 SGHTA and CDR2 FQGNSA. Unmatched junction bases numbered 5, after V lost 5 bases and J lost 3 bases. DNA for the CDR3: TGTGCCAGCAGCGAGGACAGGGCTAAAGAGACCCAGTACTTC. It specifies CASSEDRAKETQYF.

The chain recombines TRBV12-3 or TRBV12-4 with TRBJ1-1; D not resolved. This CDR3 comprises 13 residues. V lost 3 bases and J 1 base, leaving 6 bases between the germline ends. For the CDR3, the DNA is TGTGCCAGCAGTTTCGAAGAGAACACTGAAGCTTTCTTT. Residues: CASSFEENTEAFF.

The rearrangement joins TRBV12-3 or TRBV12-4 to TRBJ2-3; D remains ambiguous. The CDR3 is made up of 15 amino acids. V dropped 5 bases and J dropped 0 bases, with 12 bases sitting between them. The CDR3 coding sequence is TGTGCCAGCAGTCCCGGTGGCAGAAGCACAGATACGCAGTATTTT. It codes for CASSPGGRSTDTQYF.

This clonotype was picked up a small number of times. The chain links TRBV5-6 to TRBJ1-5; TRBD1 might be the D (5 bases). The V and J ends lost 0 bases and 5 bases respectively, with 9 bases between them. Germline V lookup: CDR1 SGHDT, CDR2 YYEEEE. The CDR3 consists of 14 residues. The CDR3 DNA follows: TGTGCCAGCAGCTTGGCAGGGTCGGATCAGCCCCAGCATTTT. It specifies CASSLAGSDQPQHF.

CDR3 coding DNA: TGTGCCAGCAGCGTAGGAGGTGCAGGAAGGACTGAAGCTTTCTTT. Amino acids: CASSVGGAGRTEAFF. The chain combines TRBV9 with TRBJ1-1, with D uncertain. With 0 bases removed from V and 5 bases from J, the gap between germline ends came to 14 bases. The CDR3 is 15 amino acids. In germline, CDR1 is SGDLS, CDR2 YYNGEE.

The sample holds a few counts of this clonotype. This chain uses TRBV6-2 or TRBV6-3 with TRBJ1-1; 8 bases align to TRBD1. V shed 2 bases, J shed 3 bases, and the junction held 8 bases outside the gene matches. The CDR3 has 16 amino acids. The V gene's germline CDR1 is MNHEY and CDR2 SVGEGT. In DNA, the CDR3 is TGTGCCAGCAGTTACGTGGCAGGGGGCGCTTACACTGAAGCTTTCTTT. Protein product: CASSYVAGGAYTEAFF.

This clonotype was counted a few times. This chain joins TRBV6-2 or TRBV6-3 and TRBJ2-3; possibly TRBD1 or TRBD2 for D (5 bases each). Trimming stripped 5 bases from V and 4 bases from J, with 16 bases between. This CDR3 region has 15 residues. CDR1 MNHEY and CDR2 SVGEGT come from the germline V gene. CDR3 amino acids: CASSTSQEVADTQYF. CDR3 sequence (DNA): TGTGCCAGCAGTACTTCACAGGAGGTTGCAGATACGCAGTATTTT.

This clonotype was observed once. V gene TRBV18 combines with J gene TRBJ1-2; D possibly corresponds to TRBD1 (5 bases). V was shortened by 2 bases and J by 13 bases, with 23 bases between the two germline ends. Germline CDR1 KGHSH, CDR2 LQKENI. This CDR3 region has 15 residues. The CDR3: CASSPGSGPTYGATF. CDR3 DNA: TGTGCCAGCTCACCAGGCTCGGGGCCGACCTATGGGGCCACCTTC.

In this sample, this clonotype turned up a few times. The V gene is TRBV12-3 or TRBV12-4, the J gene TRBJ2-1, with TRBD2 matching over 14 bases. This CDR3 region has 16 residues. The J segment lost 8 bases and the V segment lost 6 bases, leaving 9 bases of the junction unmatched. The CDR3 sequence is CASRTPGLAGDDEQFF. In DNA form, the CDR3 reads TGTGCCAGCAGGACTCCGGGACTAGCGGGGGACGATGAGCAGTTCTTC.

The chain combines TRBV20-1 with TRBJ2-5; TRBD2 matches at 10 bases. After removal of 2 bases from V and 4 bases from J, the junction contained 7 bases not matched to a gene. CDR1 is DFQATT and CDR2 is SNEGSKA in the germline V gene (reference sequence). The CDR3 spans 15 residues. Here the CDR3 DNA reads TGCAGTGCTAGAAATAGCGGGAGGACCGGAGAGACCCAGTACTTC. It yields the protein CSARNSGRTGETQYF.

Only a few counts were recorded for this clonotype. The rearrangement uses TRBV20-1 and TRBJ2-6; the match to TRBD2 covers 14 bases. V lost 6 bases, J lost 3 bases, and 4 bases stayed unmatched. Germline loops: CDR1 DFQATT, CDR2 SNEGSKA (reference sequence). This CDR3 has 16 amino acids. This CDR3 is CSAEGLAGVGANVLTF. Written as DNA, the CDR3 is TGCAGTGCCGAGGGACTAGCGGGAGTTGGGGCCAACGTCCTGACTTTC.

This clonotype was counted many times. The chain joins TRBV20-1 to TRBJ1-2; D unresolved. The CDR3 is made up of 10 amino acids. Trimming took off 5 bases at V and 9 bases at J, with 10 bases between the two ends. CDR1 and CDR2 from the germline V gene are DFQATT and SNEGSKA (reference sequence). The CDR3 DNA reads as TGCAGTGCTCCCGTAGGGAGCTACACCTTC. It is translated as CSAPVGSYTF.